The entry that follows covers one T cell receptor beta chain sequence. These data are taken from a study of OX40 agonist ivuxolimab in advanced cancers. Clones were sequenced by immunoSEQ multiplex PCR, and TCRdb holds only the in-frame ones, with some missing. The sample gives 95,000 to 100,000 clones, 80% to 95% of which show up once; around 1.6% is in the top ten. This CDR3 is built from 15 residues. Germline CDR1 MNHNS, CDR2 SASEGT. V gave up 3 bases and J gave up 0 bases; unmatched junction bases: 2. This material consisted of CD4+ or CD8+ T cells sorted from blood, taken in a trial of the OX40 agonist ivuxolimab. The chain has TRBV6-1 and TRBJ2-1; 7 nucleotides align to TRBD2. The clonotype comes from an adult with an advanced solid tumor such as melanoma, head and neck, liver or kidney cancer. The CDR3 spells CASSERGFSYNEQFF. The CDR3 DNA reads TGTGCCAGCAGTGAGCGGGGGTTCTCCTACAATGAGCAGTTCTTC.